These T cell receptor beta chains were read from a single sample in a study of early T cells in non-severe SARS-CoV-2 infection. TCRdb reprocessed the 5' RACE reads via MiXCR and lists one record per CDR3 protein. The data hold tens of thousands of distinct CDR3 sequences, with around an eighth observed a single time. Sequenced input: whole blood. The receptors shown here come from an adult who was a healthcare worker with PCR-confirmed SARS-CoV-2 infection or an uninfected control (not recorded which). The CDR3 runs from the conserved cysteine through the conserved F or W. The D gene is left open where the match is weak. Clone size is shown for a subset of rows, as once, few, many or a class of expanded clone.

clone size: many; D gene: .; V gene: TRBV12-3/TRBV12-4; J gene: TRBJ1-4; CDR3 protein: CASSPRRGEKLFF; CDR3 DNA: TGTGCCAGCAGTCCCCGGAGGGGGGAAAAACTGTTTTTT
clone size: many; D gene: .; V gene: TRBV13; J gene: TRBJ2-3; CDR3 protein: CASGRVGADTQYF; CDR3 DNA: TGTGCCAGCGGGCGGGTCGGCGCAGATACGCAGTATTTT
clone size: many; D gene: .; V gene: TRBV6-2/TRBV6-3; J gene: TRBJ1-2; CDR3 protein: CASSSSWRVPNDGYTF; CDR3 DNA: TGTGCCAGCAGTTCCTCCTGGCGGGTCCCGAACGATGGCTACACCTTC
clone size: .; D gene: .; V gene: TRBV29-1; J gene: TRBJ2-1; CDR3 protein: CSVDPGTRYNEQFF; CDR3 DNA: TGCAGCGTTGACCCGGGGACTCGGTACAATGAGCAGTTCTTC
clone size: many; D gene: .; V gene: TRBV6-6; J gene: TRBJ1-1; CDR3 protein: CASRSQGNTEAFF; CDR3 DNA: TGTGCCAGCAGATCACAAGGAAACACTGAAGCTTTCTTT
clone size: .; D gene: .; V gene: TRBV12-5; J gene: TRBJ2-2; CDR3 protein: CASGPFLGAGELFF; CDR3 DNA: TGTGCTAGTGGTCCGTTCTTGGGGGCCGGGGAGCTGTTTTTT
clone size: many; D gene: TRBD1; V gene: TRBV27; J gene: TRBJ2-7; CDR3 protein: CASSLGQSLEQYF; CDR3 DNA: TGTGCCAGCAGTCTGGGACAGTCCCTCGAGCAGTACTTC
clone size: many; D gene: .; V gene: TRBV5-1; J gene: TRBJ2-1; CDR3 protein: CASSLEASVNEQFF; CDR3 DNA: TGCGCCAGCAGCTTGGAAGCGTCGGTCAATGAGCAGTTCTTC
clone size: many; D gene: .; V gene: TRBV2; J gene: TRBJ2-3; CDR3 protein: CASSEARREVTDTQYF; CDR3 DNA: TGTGCCAGCAGTGAAGCTAGGAGGGAGGTAACAGATACGCAGTATTTT
clone size: many; D gene: .; V gene: TRBV19; J gene: TRBJ2-7; CDR3 protein: CASSFWGETYEQYF; CDR3 DNA: TGTGCCAGTAGTTTTTGGGGGGAAACCTACGAGCAGTACTTC
clone size: many; D gene: .; V gene: TRBV12-5; J gene: TRBJ2-1; CDR3 protein: CASGWGLSSYNEQFF; CDR3 DNA: TGTGCTAGTGGTTGGGGACTGAGCTCCTACAATGAGCAGTTCTTC
clone size: many; D gene: .; V gene: TRBV24-1; J gene: TRBJ1-5; CDR3 protein: CATSRWGDNQPQHF; CDR3 DNA: TGTGCCACATCGAGATGGGGGGACAATCAGCCCCAGCATTTT
clone size: many; D gene: TRBD1; V gene: TRBV20-1; J gene: TRBJ1-1; CDR3 protein: CSARTDRLNTEAFF; CDR3 DNA: TGCAGTGCTAGAACGGACAGGCTTAACACTGAAGCTTTCTTT
clone size: .; D gene: TRBD1; V gene: TRBV5-1; J gene: TRBJ2-2; CDR3 protein: CASRPDRGPNTGELFF; CDR3 DNA: TGCGCCAGCCGGCCTGACAGGGGACCGAACACCGGGGAGCTGTTTTTT
clone size: many; D gene: .; V gene: TRBV7-9; J gene: TRBJ2-1; CDR3 protein: CASSPSGYEQFF; CDR3 DNA: TGTGCCAGCAGCCCCTCTGGGTATGAGCAGTTCTTC
clone size: .; D gene: .; V gene: TRBV28; J gene: TRBJ1-2; CDR3 protein: CASSPYPTAGANYGYTF; CDR3 DNA: TGTGCCAGCAGTCCATACCCCACAGCGGGGGCTAACTATGGCTACACCTTC